This passage covers 5 T cell receptor beta chains from one sample sequenced in a study of T cells in Graves' hyperthyroidism and ophthalmopathy. RNA transcripts yielded amplified TCR beta CDR3 regions. Primed by the HTBI set, a first-round RT-PCR was run on the TCR CDR3. TCRdb used MiXCR to reprocess the multiplex PCR reads, holding one entry per CDR3 protein. The profile shows about 600,000 distinct CDR3 sequences, 16% of them singletons. The sample taken for sequencing was blood. The receptor source for this set is a woman in her thirties or forties with Graves' ophthalmopathy.

This clonotype was counted between two and nine times. V is TRBV29-1 and J is TRBJ1-4; 9 bases are shared with TRBD1. V lost 7 bases to trimming and J lost 5 bases; unmatched junction nucleotides: 5. CDR1 and CDR2 (germline): SQVTM, ANQGSEA. The CDR3 sequence is 13 residues long. The CDR3 here is CSGGGTGNEKLFF. DNA for the CDR3: TGCAGCGGGGGCGGGACAGGGAATGAAAAACTGTTTTTT. The variable domain in full, with the rest retrieved from reference TRBV29-1 and TRBJ1-4, is SAVISQKPSRDICQRGTSLTIQCQVDSQVTMMFWYRQQPGQSLTLIATANQGSEATYESGFVIDKFPISRPNLTFSTLTVSNMSPEDSSIYLCSGGGTGNEKLFFGSGTQLSVL.

There are many counts of this clonotype. Here the CDR3 DNA reads TGTGCCAGCAGTTCCAGGAAAACGGCGCTGGGCACTGAAGCTTTCTTT. Residues: CASSSRKTALGTEAFF. This chain connects TRBV6-2 or TRBV6-3 to TRBJ1-1; D is unresolved. CDR1 and CDR2 (germline): MNHEY, SVGEGT. V dropped 4 bases and J dropped 4 bases, with 19 bases sitting between them. CDR3 size: 16 residues.

This clonotype was detected many times. The gene calls are TRBV11-1 and TRBJ2-2, with TRBD1 matching over 10 bases. Per germline, CDR1 SGHAT and CDR2 FQDESV (reference sequence). V was clipped by 4 bases and J by 7 bases; unmatched bases: 3. This CDR3 spans 14 amino acids. The CDR3 bases are TGTGCCAGCAGCTGGGACAGGGGTGACGGGGAGCTGTTTTTT. Residues: CASSWDRGDGELFF.

This clonotype occurred once. V is TRBV6-1 and J is TRBJ1-4; no reliable D call. Trimming shortened V by 10 bases and J by 16 bases, and 13 bases separated the two germline ends. Germline assignment: CDR1 MNHNS and CDR2 SASEGT. The CDR3 is 9 residues long. CDR3 coding DNA: TGTGCCAAACAATTCTCGGGGTTTTTT. Its translation is CAKQFSGFF.

The chain employs TRBV6-5 and TRBJ2-7; the match to TRBD2 covers 10 bases. V shed 0 bases, J shed 6 bases, and the junction held 8 bases outside the gene matches. The CDR3 sequence is 16 residues long. From germline, CDR1 is MNHEY and CDR2 SVGAGI. The chain's CDR3 is CASSYSSPSGRGEQYF. The CDR3 coding sequence is TGTGCCAGCAGTTACTCTTCCCCTAGCGGGAGAGGCGAGCAGTACTTC.